One and the same sample provided the 20 T cell receptor beta chains below, sequenced in a study of cytomegalovirus exposure and HLA in healthy donors. Sequenced by immunoSEQ multiplex PCR; TCRdb stores in-frame clones only, minus some. The sample has about 79,000 clones; approximately 93% are singletons. Sequences were obtained from PBMCs. The source is a woman between 25 and 40 years old in good health and CMV-seronegative.

This clone was observed once. This chain uses TRBV9 with TRBJ1-2, with TRBD1 matching 7 bases. V lost 2 bases, J lost 4 bases, and 8 bases stayed unmatched. Germline V CDR1 and CDR2: SGDLS, YYNGEE. This CDR3 is built from 15 residues. The CDR3 sequence is CASSVGVQGSYGYTF. The CDR3 DNA sequence: TGTGCCAGCAGCGTCGGGGTACAGGGGAGCTATGGCTACACCTTC.

This chain uses TRBV6-5 with TRBJ1-1; TRBD1 might be the D (6 bases). V lost 6 bases and J lost 2, with 13 bases in between. Germline lookup yields CDR1 MNHEY and CDR2 SVGAGI. The CDR3 contains 14 residues. As DNA, the CDR3 is TGTGCCAGCAGGGGGGCGTCCGAAAACACTGAAGCTTTCTTT. Protein sequence: CASRGASENTEAFF.

The CDR3 here is CASSETSKNEQFF. The CDR3 nucleotides read TGCGCCAGCAGTGAGACGAGCAAAAATGAGCAGTTCTTC. The chain joins TRBV10-2 to TRBJ2-1, with no clear D. The V gene lost 2 bases and the J gene lost 7 bases, with 9 bases spanning the gap. The CDR3 has 13 residues. Germline V gives CDR1 WSHSY, CDR2 SAAADI.

In this sample, this clone turned up a few times. The V gene is TRBV5-4, the J gene TRBJ1-6, with 9 bases identical to TRBD1. CDR1 is SGHNT and CDR2 is YYREEE in the germline V gene (reference sequence). CDR3 length: 16 amino acids. Trimming at V came to 4 bases and at J to 7 bases, leaving 9 bases not matched to a gene. Here the CDR3 reads CASSRPGQGRNSPLHF. The CDR3 DNA is TGTGCCAGCAGCCGACCCGGACAGGGGAGGAATTCACCCCTCCACTTT. Using reference TRBV5-4 and TRBJ1-6 for the parts outside the CDR3, the full variable domain is ETGVTQSPTHLIKTRGQQVTLRCSSQSGHNTVSWYQQALGQGPQFIFQYYREEENGRGNFPPRFSGLQFPNYSSELNVNALELDDSALYLCASSRPGQGRNSPLHFGNGTRLTVT.

This chain connects TRBV6-5 to TRBJ1-1; maybe TRBD1 (5 bases). Germline V gives CDR1 MNHEY, CDR2 SVGAGI. Trimming shortened V by 8 bases and J by 1 base, and 11 bases separated the two germline ends. The CDR3 extends over 13 amino acids. The CDR3 protein is CASRQTQNTEAFF. The CDR3 nucleotides are TGTGCCAGCCGACAGACGCAGAACACTGAAGCTTTCTTT.

This chain joins TRBV5-1 and TRBJ1-4, with D perhaps matching TRBD1 (6 bases). The V end was cut by 4 bases, the J end by 3 bases, with 19 bases between. This CDR3 is 17 amino acids long. CDR1 SGHRS and CDR2 YFSETQ come from the germline V gene. CDR3 amino acids: CASSLGGGDAANEKLFF. In DNA form, the CDR3 reads TGCGCCAGCAGCCTTGGGGGGGGCGACGCCGCTAATGAAAAACTGTTTTTT.

The chain employs TRBV5-4 and TRBJ1-4; TRBD1 aligns across 11 bases. CDR3 length: 17 residues. CDR1 is SGHNT and CDR2 is YYREEE in the germline V gene (reference sequence). Trimming cost V 2 bases and J 1 base; bases outside gene matches: 4. The CDR3 bases are TGTGCCAGCAGCTTCGGACAGGGGGCAGGAACTAATGAAAAACTGTTTTTT. Translated, it gives CASSFGQGAGTNEKLFF.

This chain links TRBV13 with TRBJ2-1; weak D call: TRBD1 (5 bases). This CDR3 has 13 amino acids. Germline V gene sequence: CDR1 PRHDT, CDR2 FYEKMQ (reference sequence). Deletions cut 0 bases from V and 6 bases from J, with 6 bases between. The CDR3 region has the DNA TGTGCCAGCAGCTTAGGAAGGGGCAATGAGCAGTTCTTC. Protein product: CASSLGRGNEQFF.

There are a few counts of this clone. The chain links TRBV5-3 to TRBJ1-5; 11 bases agree with TRBD1. TRBV5-3 is labeled an ORF, and its function is uncertain. The CDR3 spans 17 residues. The V segment lost 7 bases and the J segment 6 bases; nucleotides outside the gene matches: 15. The DNA of the CDR3 is TGTGCCAGATTGCTTGGACAGGGGGCCCTCAGGTGTCAGCCCCAGCATTTT. Amino acids: CARLLGQGALRCQPQHF.

The chain has TRBV6-4 and TRBJ2-1; 14 bases fit TRBD2. The trim removed 10 bases at V and 0 bases at J, leaving 11 bases unmatched. The CDR3 has 18 residues. The germline CDR1 and CDR2 sequences are MRHNA and SNTAGT. The CDR3 region is CAIEGGLAGGSSYNEQFF. CDR3 nucleotides: TGTGCCATCGAAGGTGGACTAGCGGGAGGTAGCTCCTACAATGAGCAGTTCTTC.

The chain combines TRBV19 with TRBJ1-1; D is perhaps TRBD1 (6 bases). CDR1 and CDR2 from the germline V gene are LNHDA and SQIVND (reference sequence). The CDR3 loop spans 15 amino acids. V was shortened by 6 bases and J by 0 bases, with 14 bases between the two germline ends. CDR3 protein: CASSRRTDMNTEAFF. For the CDR3, the DNA is TGTGCCAGTAGCCGGAGGACAGACATGAACACTGAAGCTTTCTTT.

This rearrangement joins TRBV6-5 to TRBJ2-4; a possible D gene is TRBD1 (5 bases). Deletions cut 5 bases from V and 6 bases from J, with 11 bases between. The V gene's germline CDR1 is MNHEY and CDR2 SVGAGI. The CDR3 sequence is 13 residues long. CDR3 nucleotide sequence: TGTGCCAGCAGTGTACGGACATCAAACATTCAGTACTTC. Protein product: CASSVRTSNIQYF.

Within the sample, this clone is medium-sized (0.01 to 0.1%). The chain has TRBV6-4 and TRBJ2-3; TRBD1 agrees at 10 bases. In germline, CDR1 is MRHNA, CDR2 SNTAGT. The CDR3 sequence is 15 residues long. Germline trimming cut 2 bases from V and 1 base from J; bases unmatched to any gene: 0. In DNA form, the CDR3 reads TGTGCCAGCAGTGACGGGACAGGGGGCACAGATACGCAGTATTTT. This codes for CASSDGTGGTDTQYF.

V gene TRBV7-2 combines with J gene TRBJ2-1; 14 positions agree with TRBD2. Losses at the gene ends were 5 bases for V and 6 bases for J; bases not matched to a gene: 6. Germline V gives CDR1 SGHTA, CDR2 FQGNSA. The CDR3 extends over 16 amino acids. CDR3: CASSLAGTSGGNEQFF. CDR3 coding DNA: TGTGCCAGCAGCCTCGCCGGGACTAGCGGGGGCAATGAGCAGTTCTTC.

The chain recombines TRBV18 with TRBJ1-3; no definite D call. CDR3 length: 14 amino acids. Germline V gene sequence: CDR1 KGHSH, CDR2 LQKENI. V was cut by 3 bases and J by 3 bases, with 9 bases left in between. The CDR3 reads CASSPGGFGNTIYF. DNA of the CDR3: TGTGCCAGCTCACCGGGAGGTTTTGGAAACACCATATATTTT.

V usage is TRBV11-3 and J usage is TRBJ2-7; 7 nucleotides match TRBD2. Germline V gene sequence: CDR1 SGHNT, CDR2 YENEEA. The CDR3 is 14 residues long. V trimming: 6 bases; J trimming: 4 bases; junction bases outside the gene matches: 9. CDR3 amino acids: CASSHGSGEYEQYF. CDR3 coding DNA: TGTGCCAGCAGTCATGGGAGCGGGGAGTACGAGCAGTACTTC. The whole variable domain, filled in from reference TRBV11-3 and TRBJ2-7, reads EAGVVQSPRYKIIEKKQPVAFWCNPISGHNTLYWYLQNLGQGPELLIRYENEEAVDDSQLPKDRFSAERLKGVDSTLKIQPAELGDSAVYLCASSHGSGEYEQYFGPGTRLTVT.

In this sample, this clone turned up a few times. The chain couples TRBV27 to TRBJ1-5; D is unresolved. Germline V gene data show CDR1 as MNHEY and CDR2 as SMNVEV (reference sequence). The V end was cut by 1 base, the J end by 0 bases, with 7 bases between. The CDR3 length is 15 residues. For the CDR3, the DNA is TGTGCCAGCAGTTTATACTACTATAGCAATCAGCCCCAGCATTTT. Translating it yields CASSLYYYSNQPQHF.

This chain uses TRBV5-1 with TRBJ2-7; the match to TRBD2 covers 8 bases. Germline values: CDR1 SGHRS, CDR2 YFSETQ. The length of the CDR3 is 17 residues. Trimming took 4 bases from V and 3 from J; bases not matched to a gene: 15. CDR3 DNA sequence: TGCGCCAGCAGCCGCGGGCGGCCTAGCGGGCGGAACTACGAGCAGTACTTC. Protein: CASSRGRPSGRNYEQYF.

The CDR3 loop is CASTPRTGGGEQYF. CDR3 coding DNA: TGTGCCAGCACCCCCCGGACAGGGGGAGGCGAGCAGTACTTC. The chain combines TRBV7-9 with TRBJ2-7; 10 bases match TRBD1. In germline, CDR1 is SEHNR, CDR2 FQNEAQ (reference sequence). With 7 bases clipped from V and 6 bases from J, the junction kept 9 bases outside the gene matches. This CDR3 spans 14 amino acids.

The rearrangement joins TRBV21-1 to TRBJ2-3; TRBD2, the table's D call, was not compared with the DNA. TRBV21-1 is noted as a pseudogene. The CDR3 spans 15 residues. The CDR3 nucleotides are TGTGCCAGCAGCAATTGGCTAGCGGGTTCAGATACGCAGTATTTT. The encoded protein is CASSNWLAGSDTQYF.